The 16 T cell receptor beta chains in this list originate from one sample, sequenced in a study of CD8+ T cells in alopecia areata. Treatment noted: oral pan-JAK inhibitor, 5-10 mg twice daily. Sequencing used cDNA as its template, made by extracting RNA and reverse transcribing it. Repertoires were generated with immunoSEQ multiplex PCR, while TCRdb's copy carries only in-frame clones and drops some. Of 110,000 to 150,000 clones in the sample, roughly 82% are singletons; the top ten hold approximately 25%. This sample comprised CD8+ T cells sorted from blood, obtained at week 4, from a patient treated with tofacitinib. These receptors were collected from a human donor with alopecia areata.

The rearrangement joins TRBV6-1 to TRBJ2-7; D perhaps matches TRBD2 (5 bases). This CDR3 comprises 15 residues. Per the germline V gene, CDR1 is MNHNS and CDR2 is SASEGT. Trimming took off 5 bases at V and 5 bases at J, with 19 bases between the two ends. CDR3 sequence: CASSPRGASTNEQYF. CDR3 bases: TGTGCCAGCAGTCCACGGGGAGCAAGTACTAACGAGCAGTACTTC.

The rearrangement joins TRBV7-2 to TRBJ2-7; TRBD2 agrees at 8 bases. This CDR3 is built from 14 residues. The germline V gene encodes CDR1 SGHTA and CDR2 FQGNSA. Trimming cost V 1 base and J 5 bases; bases outside gene matches: 4. The CDR3 protein is CASSLVAGHDEQYF. CDR3 coding DNA: TGTGCCAGCAGCTTAGTAGCGGGGCACGACGAGCAGTACTTC.

The genes are TRBV4-1 and TRBJ2-7, with D unclear. This CDR3 is 15 amino acids long. V was shortened by 4 bases and J by 2 bases, with 15 bases between the two germline ends. The germline CDR1 and CDR2 sequences are MGHRA and YSYEKL. The CDR3 loop reads CASSRTVPPTYEQYF. CDR3 bases: TGCGCCAGCAGCCGAACAGTCCCCCCAACCTACGAGCAGTACTTC.

The genes are TRBV6-5 and TRBJ2-3; D gene uncertain. CDR3 length: 15 residues. Germline V gives CDR1 MNHEY, CDR2 SVGAGI. Trimming removed 4 bases at V and 5 bases at J, with 16 bases between. The CDR3 sequence: CASSFRPLNQDTQYF. Here the CDR3 DNA reads TGTGCCAGCAGTTTCAGGCCATTAAACCAAGATACGCAGTATTTT.

The genes are TRBV11-2 and TRBJ2-7, with D perhaps matching TRBD2 (5 bases). The CDR3 loop spans 19 amino acids. Germline values: CDR1 SGHAT, CDR2 FQNNGV. V was cut by 6 bases and J by 4 bases, with 31 bases left in between. In DNA form, the CDR3 reads TGTGCCAGCAGTCAATCCGGTGCTAGGATCCTTGCTCGAGGGTACGAGCAGTACTTC. Its translation: CASSQSGARILARGYEQYF.

The V gene is TRBV27, the J gene TRBJ1-6; the D is unclear. Germline V gene data show CDR1 as MNHEY and CDR2 as SMNVEV (reference sequence). The length of the CDR3 is 14 residues. Trimming cost V 6 bases and J 2 bases, with 8 bases left between them. The CDR3 sequence is CASRVLTYNSPLHF. The CDR3 nucleotides read TGTGCCAGCAGGGTTCTCACCTATAATTCACCCCTCCACTTT.

The chain uses TRBV4-3 and TRBJ2-1; D remains ambiguous. V dropped 0 bases and J dropped 8 bases, with 11 bases sitting between them. The CDR3 runs to 14 residues. The germline gives CDR1 LGHNA, CDR2 YSLEER. CDR3 residues: CASSQDLKGHEQFF. In nucleotides, the CDR3 is TGCGCCAGCAGCCAAGATCTAAAGGGCCATGAGCAGTTCTTC.

This chain links TRBV6-5 with TRBJ2-3; D possibly matches TRBD1 or TRBD2 (6 bases each). This CDR3 is built from 13 residues. The V and J ends lost 6 bases and 6 bases respectively, with 13 bases between them. From germline, CDR1 is MNHEY and CDR2 SVGAGI. The chain's CDR3 is CASSVRGVDTQYF. CDR3 sequence (DNA): TGTGCCAGCAGCGTTAGGGGGGTTGATACGCAGTATTTT.

The chain recombines TRBV27 with TRBJ2-6; D call uncertain. V shed 8 bases and J shed 4 bases, with 6 bases lying between them. From germline, CDR1 is MNHEY and CDR2 SMNVEV (reference sequence). The CDR3 contains 12 residues. The CDR3 DNA sequence: TGTGCCAGCGGTACCGGGGCCAACGTCCTGACTTTC. Translated, it gives CASGTGANVLTF.

The V call is TRBV27, the J call TRBJ2-2; D ambiguous. This CDR3 has 15 amino acids. Trimming removed 3 bases from V and 4 bases from J, with 12 bases in between. CDR1 is MNHEY, CDR2 SMNVEV, per germline (reference sequence). CDR3: CASSLDLFTTGELFF. CDR3 coding DNA: TGTGCCAGCAGTTTGGATCTATTTACCACCGGGGAGCTGTTTTTT.

The rearrangement links TRBV2 to TRBJ2-2; D gene uncertain. The CDR3 has 14 amino acids. Looked up from germline, CDR1 is SNHLY and CDR2 is FYNNEI. The V end lost 3 bases, the J end lost 6 bases, and 11 bases lay between the germline ends. The DNA of the CDR3 is TGTGCCAGCAGTGACCTGGTGCCCCCCGGGGAGCTGTTTTTT. This encodes CASSDLVPPGELFF.

The genes are TRBV9 and TRBJ2-7; TRBD1 is a possible D gene (6 bases). Trimming pared 4 bases from V and 6 bases from J, leaving 20 bases between. CDR1 and CDR2 (germline): SGDLS, YYNGEE. This CDR3 comprises 15 residues. The CDR3 sequence is CASSPYRDETSEQYF. The CDR3 coding sequence is TGTGCCAGCAGCCCTTACAGGGATGAAACTAGCGAGCAGTACTTC.

A few counts support this clone. The chain combines TRBV4-1 with TRBJ2-7; D unclear. The V end was cut by 3 bases, the J end by 0 bases, with 9 bases between. The CDR3 covers 14 residues. Germline assignment: CDR1 MGHRA and CDR2 YSYEKL. The DNA for the CDR3 is TGCGCCAGCAGCCATACAGCAAGCTCCTACGAGCAGTACTTC. Translation gives CASSHTASSYEQYF.

The chain has TRBV23-1 and TRBJ2-1; 11 positions agree with TRBD2. TRBV23-1 is an ORF for which the function is uncertain. The CDR3 loop spans 17 amino acids. The ends lost 6 bases at V and 10 bases at J; junction bases unmatched: 17. CDR3 coding DNA: TGCGCCAGCAGCAGACAAGCGGGACTAGCGGATGTCTGGGAGCAGTTCTTC. This gives the protein CASSRQAGLADVWEQFF.

The chain uses TRBV7-9 and TRBJ1-5, with unresolved D. In germline, CDR1 is SEHNR, CDR2 FQNEAQ (reference sequence). Trimming shortened V by 0 bases and J by 5 bases, and 11 bases separated the two germline ends. The CDR3 spans 15 residues. The CDR3 loop is CASSLASGVDQPQHF. CDR3 bases: TGTGCCAGCAGCTTAGCCTCCGGGGTGGATCAGCCCCAGCATTTT. The complete variable domain, with remaining parts taken from reference TRBV7-9 and TRBJ1-5, reads DTGVSQNPRHKITKRGQNVTFRCDPISEHNRLYWYRQTLGQGPEFLTYFQNEAQLEKSRLLSDRFSAERPKGSFSTLEIQRTEQGDSAMYLCASSLASGVDQPQHFGDGTRLSIL.

The genes are TRBV5-4 and TRBJ2-3, with a possible D match to TRBD2 (5 bases). CDR3 length equals 12 residues. V dropped 7 bases and J dropped 10 bases, with 16 bases sitting between them. The V gene's germline CDR1 is SGHNT and CDR2 YYREEE (reference sequence). In nucleotides, the CDR3 is TGTGCCAGCCGTACTCCCGGGGATCCGCAGTATTTT. Protein sequence: CASRTPGDPQYF.